This passage covers 30 T cell receptor beta chains from one sample sequenced in a study of T cell responses to AZD1222 COVID-19 vaccine. Sequencing used immunoSEQ multiplex PCR; TCRdb keeps in-frame clones, though not all of them. The sample includes roughly 140,000 clones, 80% to 95% of them seen just once. The source was peripheral blood, collected on day 0 of AZD1222 vaccination. The receptors stem from an adult in good health.

The V and J genes are TRBV7-9 and TRBJ1-2, with 10 bases identical to TRBD1. V gave up 6 bases and J gave up 7 bases; unmatched junction bases: 8. The length of the CDR3 is 14 residues. Germline assignment: CDR1 SEHNR and CDR2 FQNEAQ (reference sequence). CDR3 amino acids: CASSAGQGIGGYTF. The CDR3 DNA reads TGTGCCAGCAGTGCGGGACAGGGGATTGGTGGCTACACCTTC. The variable domain in full, with the rest retrieved from reference TRBV7-9 and TRBJ1-2, is DTGVSQNPRHKITKRGQNVTFRCDPISEHNRLYWYRQTLGQGPEFLTYFQNEAQLEKSRLLSDRFSAERPKGSFSTLEIQRTEQGDSAMYLCASSAGQGIGGYTFGSGTRLTVV.

The rearrangement uses TRBV3-1 (or the pseudogene TRBV3-2) and TRBJ2-2; 7 positions match TRBD1. J was trimmed by 6 bases and V by 5 bases; bases with no gene match: 3. There are 13 residues in the CDR3. The germline CDR1 and CDR2 sequences are LGHDT and YNNKEL (reference sequence). This CDR3 reads CASSTQGAGELFF. The DNA of the CDR3 is TGTGCCAGCAGCACGCAGGGGGCCGGGGAGCTGTTTTTT.

The chain employs TRBV6-2 or TRBV6-3 and TRBJ2-7; 8 bases are a match to TRBD2. The length of the CDR3 is 16 residues. Unmatched junction bases numbered 16, after V lost 5 bases and J lost 7 bases. Germline assignment: CDR1 MNHEY and CDR2 SVGEGT. CDR3 region: CASSPRSVAGPGEQYF. The CDR3 DNA reads as TGTGCCAGCAGTCCCCGTTCGGTAGCGGGGCCGGGAGAGCAGTACTTC.

The chain recombines TRBV5-1 with TRBJ2-3; 8 bases line up with TRBD2. The germline V gene has CDR1 SGHRS and CDR2 YFSETQ. The trim removed 4 bases at V and 2 bases at J, leaving 12 bases unmatched. The CDR3 consists of 17 residues. CDR3 loop: CASSRSGAGAITDTQYF. CDR3 coding DNA: TGCGCCAGCAGCCGCTCTGGAGCGGGAGCCATCACAGATACGCAGTATTTT.

The chain employs TRBV27 and TRBJ2-1; D unresolved. Trimming shortened V by 7 bases and J by 2 bases, and 9 bases separated the two germline ends. CDR1 and CDR2 from the germline V gene are MNHEY and SMNVEV (reference sequence). CDR3 size: 13 residues. For the CDR3, the DNA is TGTGCCAGCACCGACGGCCCCTACAATGAGCAGTTCTTC. Its translation is CASTDGPYNEQFF.

The J gene is TRBJ1-5, the V gene TRBV18; tentative D call: TRBD1 (5 bases). The V end lost 3 bases, the J end lost 3 bases, and 15 bases lay between the germline ends. The CDR3 totals 16 residues. CDR1 is KGHSH, CDR2 LQKENI, per germline. CDR3 DNA: TGTGCCAGCTCACCCGGGAGCGGGGGAGCCAATCAGCCCCAGCATTTT. Residues: CASSPGSGGANQPQHF.

This chain uses TRBV28 with TRBJ2-3; TRBD2 might be the D (6 bases). Trimming shortened V by 5 bases and J by 12 bases, and 18 bases separated the two germline ends. The CDR3 has 13 amino acids. Per the germline V gene, CDR1 is MDHEN and CDR2 is SYDVKM. DNA of the CDR3: TGTGCCAGCAGTACCTATGGGCGGGACCTTCAGTATTTT. As protein: CASSTYGRDLQYF.

The gene calls are TRBV18 and TRBJ1-2; D is unresolved. The CDR3 has 14 residues. V lost 0 bases, J lost 2 bases, and 7 bases lay in between. Germline V gene data show CDR1 as KGHSH and CDR2 as LQKENI. The CDR3 coding sequence is TGTGCCAGCTCACCACCAAGAATAAACTATGGCTACACCTTC. Residues: CASSPPRINYGYTF.

The CDR3 here is CASSLRPLNTDTQYF. The CDR3 DNA sequence: TGCGCCAGCAGCCTAAGACCCCTTAACACAGATACGCAGTATTTT. The rearrangement joins TRBV5-1 to TRBJ2-3, with D unresolved. V gave up 4 bases and J gave up 2 bases, with 14 bases separating them. This CDR3 comprises 15 residues. Germline values: CDR1 SGHRS, CDR2 YFSETQ.

V and J are TRBV3-1 (or the pseudogene TRBV3-2) and TRBJ1-3, with 9 bases matching TRBD1. Germline V gene sequence: CDR1 LGHDT, CDR2 YNNKEL (reference sequence). Trimming removed 5 bases from V and 8 bases from J; junction bases left unmatched: 13. This CDR3 is 16 amino acids long. This chain's CDR3 is CASSDTGDRARDTIYF. DNA for the CDR3: TGTGCCAGCAGCGATACTGGGGACAGGGCGAGAGACACCATATATTTT.

The rearrangement joins TRBV5-1 to TRBJ2-7; D is unresolved. Germline-derived CDR1 and CDR2 are SGHRS and YFSETQ. The V and J ends lost 2 bases and 0 bases respectively, with 3 bases between them. The CDR3 length is 12 residues. The chain's CDR3 is CASSFDSYEQYF. The CDR3 DNA sequence: TGCGCCAGCAGCTTCGACTCCTACGAGCAGTACTTC.

V usage is TRBV19 and J usage is TRBJ1-2; tentatively, D is TRBD1 (5 bases). The length of the CDR3 is 13 residues. Germline CDR1 reads LNHDA; CDR2 reads SQIVND (reference sequence). Trimming stripped 2 bases from V and 3 bases from J, with 7 bases between. CDR3 protein: CASSIQGDYGYTF. The CDR3 nucleotides are TGTGCCAGTAGTATACAGGGTGACTATGGCTACACCTTC.

The chain carries TRBV4-2 and TRBJ2-7; D is ambiguous. The ends were cut back, 1 base at V and 4 bases at J, with 8 bases in the middle. The V gene's germline CDR1 is LGHNA and CDR2 YNFKEQ. The CDR3 loop spans 13 amino acids. The CDR3 reads CASSQVRNYEQYF. The DNA of the CDR3 is TGTGCCAGCAGCCAAGTTCGGAATTACGAGCAGTACTTC.

V is TRBV5-6 and J is TRBJ1-6; tentative D call: TRBD1 (5 bases). Germline loops: CDR1 SGHDT, CDR2 YYEEEE. Trimming removed 4 bases from V and 9 bases from J, with 11 bases in between. The CDR3 totals 13 residues. The CDR3: CASSPGGVSPLHF. CDR3 coding DNA: TGTGCCAGCAGCCCCGGGGGGGTTTCACCCCTCCACTTT.

The V gene is TRBV6-1, the J gene TRBJ2-7; D gene ambiguous. This CDR3 region has 16 residues. Germline V gene lookup returns CDR1 MNHNS and CDR2 SASEGT. V lost 0 bases to trimming and J lost 0 bases, with 12 bases between them. The CDR3 nucleotides read TGTGCCAGCAGTGAAGCCTATGCTTGGGCCTCCTACGAGCAGTACTTC. It encodes CASSEAYAWASYEQYF.

The J gene is TRBJ1-1, the V gene TRBV10-3; 9 nucleotides agree with TRBD1. Losses at the gene ends were 6 bases for V and 3 bases for J; bases not matched to a gene: 8. CDR1 ENHRY and CDR2 SYGVKD come from the germline V gene. The CDR3 consists of 15 residues. This CDR3 reads CAIRQADRGDTEAFF. The CDR3 DNA follows: TGTGCCATCAGGCAGGCGGACAGGGGCGACACTGAAGCTTTCTTT.

Here the CDR3 reads CASSRGRIDTQYF. The CDR3 DNA sequence: TGTGCCAGCAGCCGCGGGAGGATAGATACGCAGTATTTT. V gene TRBV12-3 or TRBV12-4 combines with J gene TRBJ2-3; 8 bases are shared with TRBD2. CDR3 length: 13 residues. V was pared by 6 bases and J by 5 bases, with 4 bases of the junction left unmatched.

This clone was detected only once. The DNA for the CDR3 is TGTGCCAGCAGTGAAACAGGGGGCACAGATACGCAGTATTTT. It yields the protein CASSETGGTDTQYF. The chain has TRBV6-1 and TRBJ2-3; TRBD1 matches 7 bases. Trimming cost V 2 bases and J 1 base; bases outside gene matches: 0. CDR3 length: 14 residues. Germline V gives CDR1 MNHNS, CDR2 SASEGT.

The chain has TRBV5-1 and TRBJ2-1; 12 nucleotides match TRBD2. Trimming cost V 9 bases and J 5 bases; bases outside gene matches: 9. This CDR3 is built from 15 residues. Germline assignment: CDR1 SGHRS and CDR2 YFSETQ. DNA for the CDR3: TGCGCCACCCGGACTAGCGGGACTACAAACAATGAGCAGTTCTTC. Amino acids: CATRTSGTTNNEQFF.

This chain uses TRBV29-1 with TRBJ2-6, with D perhaps TRBD1 (5 bases). V was shortened by 6 bases and J by 4 bases, with 10 bases between the two germline ends. Germline V lookup: CDR1 SQVTM, CDR2 ANQGSEA. The CDR3 loop spans 13 amino acids. The CDR3 nucleotides are TGCAGCGTCCAGGGTTTGGGGGCCAACGTCCTGACTTTC. Translated, it gives CSVQGLGANVLTF.

CDR3 residues: CASSIGARGNTIYF. CDR3 nucleotides: TGTGCCAGCAGCATCGGTGCGCGTGGAAACACCATATATTTT. The gene calls are TRBV11-2 and TRBJ1-3; D not certain. The germline V gene encodes CDR1 SGHAT and CDR2 FQNNGV. CDR3 length: 14 amino acids. V lost 5 bases and J lost 3, with 11 bases in between. Combining the CDR3 with reference TRBV11-2 and TRBJ1-3 gives the whole variable domain EAGVAQSPRYKIIEKRQSVAFWCNPISGHATLYWYQQILGQGPKLLIQFQNNGVVDDSQLPKDRFSAERLKGVDSTLKIQPAKLEDSAVYLCASSIGARGNTIYFGEGSWLTVV.

The chain is built from TRBV18 and TRBJ1-2, with 7 bases fitting TRBD1. Trimming cost V 4 bases and J 1 base; bases outside gene matches: 3. This CDR3 has 14 residues. The germline gives CDR1 KGHSH, CDR2 LQKENI. CDR3 coding DNA: TGTGCCAGCTCACGATCAGGGGGTAACTATGGCTACACCTTC. Its protein product is CASSRSGGNYGYTF.

The rearrangement joins TRBV7-9 to TRBJ2-1, with D perhaps TRBD1 (5 bases). CDR1 and CDR2 (germline): SEHNR, FQNEAQ (reference sequence). Trimming stripped 5 bases from V and 7 bases from J, with 18 bases between. This CDR3 is built from 15 residues. CDR3 amino acids: CASSPPFRQGNEQFF. The CDR3 DNA reads as TGTGCCAGCAGCCCACCGTTCCGGCAGGGTAATGAGCAGTTCTTC.

The chain combines TRBV30 with TRBJ2-7; D gene ambiguous. V dropped 0 bases and J dropped 2 bases, with 11 bases sitting between them. CDR1 GTSNPN and CDR2 SVGIG come from the germline V gene (reference sequence). The CDR3 consists of 14 residues. CDR3 loop: CAWSVVWPTYEQYF. The CDR3 nucleotides read TGTGCCTGGAGTGTGGTTTGGCCTACCTACGAGCAGTACTTC.

J is TRBJ2-5 and V is TRBV2; D is unresolved. Trimming took off 8 bases at V and 2 bases at J, with 6 bases between the two ends. The CDR3 has 11 residues. Per germline, CDR1 SNHLY and CDR2 FYNNEI. The CDR3 spells CASGSQETQYF. The CDR3, as DNA: TGTGCCAGCGGGTCTCAAGAGACCCAGTACTTC.

This sequence joins TRBV6-5 and TRBJ1-3; D unclear. CDR1 MNHEY and CDR2 SVGAGI come from the germline V gene. The CDR3 covers 14 residues. The V end lost 6 bases, the J end lost 0 bases, and 9 bases lay between the germline ends. CDR3 nucleotides: TGTGCCAGCAGCCTTATCGGCTCTGGAAACACCATATATTTT. Amino acids: CASSLIGSGNTIYF.

The J gene is TRBJ2-7, the V gene TRBV6-1; tentatively, D is TRBD1 (5 bases). The CDR3 has 13 residues. From germline, CDR1 is MNHNS and CDR2 SASEGT. V lost 2 bases, J lost 3 bases, and 8 bases lay in between. In nucleotides, the CDR3 is TGTGCCAGCAGTGAACAGGGTTTCTACGAGCAGTACTTC. Amino acids: CASSEQGFYEQYF.

This chain joins TRBV15 and TRBJ2-5; no clear D gene. Germline V gives CDR1 LNHNV, CDR2 YYDKDF (reference sequence). V was shortened by 0 bases and J by 0 bases, with 2 bases between the two germline ends. The CDR3 loop spans 13 amino acids. CDR3 residues: CATSRDYQETQYF. CDR3 in DNA: TGTGCCACCAGCAGAGACTACCAAGAGACCCAGTACTTC. The whole variable domain, filled in from reference TRBV15 and TRBJ2-5, reads DAMVIQNPRYQVTQFGKPVTLSCSQTLNHNVMYWYQQKSSQAPKLLFHYYDKDFNNEADTPDNFQSRRPNTSFCFLDIRSPGLGDTAMYLCATSRDYQETQYFGPGTRLLVL.

The chain uses TRBV27 and TRBJ1-2; 11 bases match TRBD1. The CDR3 totals 16 residues. CDR1 is MNHEY and CDR2 is SMNVEV in the germline V gene (reference sequence). The trim removed 5 bases at V and 0 bases at J, leaving 5 bases unmatched. Written as DNA, the CDR3 is TGTGCCAGCAGTAGGGACAGGGGGATTTCTAACTATGGCTACACCTTC. Protein sequence: CASSRDRGISNYGYTF.

In its sample, this clone was seen once. The genes are TRBV6-5 and TRBJ1-4, with D possibly TRBD1 on 5 matching bases. The CDR3 has 15 residues. Germline CDR1 reads MNHEY; CDR2 reads SVGAGI. Trimming stripped 7 bases from V and 1 base from J, with 13 bases between. Written as DNA, the CDR3 is TGTGCCAGCACCGTAACGGGGGGAACTAATGAAAAACTGTTTTTT. The encoded protein is CASTVTGGTNEKLFF.